These 13 T cell receptor beta chains came from one sample sequenced in a study of blood T cell repertoires in COVID-19. Assay: immunoSEQ multiplex PCR; the TCRdb copy retains only in-frame clones and omits some. The sample lists some 87,000 clones; around 83% were seen once. Input material: peripheral blood. The receptors shown here come from a man aged 80 or over with active or convalescent COVID-19.

This clone was picked up a small number of times. This chain links TRBV7-3 with TRBJ1-1, with a tentative D call TRBD1 (5 bases). The CDR3 has 17 residues. With 2 bases removed from V and 0 bases from J, the gap between germline ends came to 16 bases. Germline assignment: CDR1 SGHTA and CDR2 FQGTGA. CDR3 loop: CASSLGATRDMNTEAFF. The CDR3 region has the DNA TGTGCCAGCAGCTTAGGGGCGACCAGGGATATGAACACTGAAGCTTTCTTT.

Only one count was recorded for this clone. The chain's CDR3 is CASSESFYEAFF. The CDR3 DNA reads TGCGCCAGCAGTGAGTCCTTTTATGAAGCTTTCTTT. This chain uses TRBV10-2 with TRBJ1-1, with unresolved D. Trimming took 0 bases from V and 7 from J, leaving 6 bases between them. Germline V gene sequence: CDR1 WSHSY, CDR2 SAAADI. The CDR3 runs 12 residues.

The V call is TRBV10-2, the J call TRBJ2-7; 8 bases are a match to TRBD1. The CDR3 loop spans 13 amino acids. Germline V gene data show CDR1 as WSHSY and CDR2 as SAAADI. The ends lost 6 bases at V and 3 bases at J; junction bases unmatched: 4. The CDR3 region is CASRYGQGYEQYF. The CDR3 DNA reads as TGCGCCAGCAGGTACGGACAGGGCTACGAGCAGTACTTC.

The chain is built from TRBV2 and TRBJ1-2; D unclear. Germline lookup yields CDR1 SNHLY and CDR2 FYNNEI. CDR3 size: 12 residues. V was shortened by 8 bases and J by 5 bases, with 12 bases between the two germline ends. The CDR3 protein is CASHPQDYGYTF. The CDR3 DNA is TGTGCCAGCCACCCCCAGGATTATGGCTACACCTTC.

Remarks on this clone: Distinct nucleotide sequences in the sample also encode this CDR3. This chain uses TRBV7-2 with TRBJ2-5; TRBD1 is a possible D gene (5 bases). CDR3 length: 14 amino acids. Germline CDR1 is SGHTA and CDR2 is FQGNSA. The V end lost 0 bases, the J end lost 4 bases, and 9 bases lay between the germline ends. The CDR3 sequence: CASSLAGVGETQYF. Written as DNA, the CDR3 is TGTGCCAGCAGCTTAGCAGGGGTTGGAGAGACCCAGTACTTC.

The chain has TRBV5-1 and TRBJ2-5; a weak D match, TRBD2 (5 bases). The CDR3 is 14 residues long. Germline values: CDR1 SGHRS, CDR2 YFSETQ. V dropped 6 bases and J dropped 5 bases, with 17 bases sitting between them. The CDR3 region is CASTLAPPGETQYF. CDR3 nucleotides: TGCGCCAGCACCCTAGCACCTCCTGGCGAGACCCAGTACTTC.

The V and J genes are TRBV2 and TRBJ2-3, with D unclear. The V and J ends lost 4 bases and 6 bases respectively, with 5 bases between them. Germline CDR1 and CDR2: SNHLY and FYNNEI. This CDR3 comprises 11 residues. The CDR3 region has the DNA TGTGCCAGCAGTGCACGGGATACGCAGTATTTT. Its protein product is CASSARDTQYF.

The CDR3 spells CASSLDWIRGEQFF. The CDR3 DNA follows: TGTGCCAGCAGCTTAGATTGGATCCGGGGTGAGCAGTTCTTC. This chain connects TRBV11-2 to TRBJ2-1; TRBD2 is a possible D gene (5 bases). The germline gives CDR1 SGHAT, CDR2 FQNNGV. CDR3 length equals 14 residues. V was cut by 0 bases and J by 9 bases, with 12 bases left in between.

The chain carries TRBV11-2 and TRBJ2-3; TRBD1 might be the D (6 bases). V was pared by 5 bases and J by 2 bases, with 17 bases between. Germline V gene data show CDR1 as SGHAT and CDR2 as FQNNGV. This CDR3 is 16 amino acids long. The CDR3 loop reads CASSPLGAFYTDTQYF. As DNA, the CDR3 is TGTGCCAGCAGCCCTCTGGGGGCGTTTTACACAGATACGCAGTATTTT.

The rearrangement links TRBV5-4 to TRBJ2-1; D uncertain. Per germline, CDR1 SGHNT and CDR2 YYREEE (reference sequence). Trimming stripped 3 bases from V and 7 bases from J, with 14 bases between. This CDR3 comprises 14 residues. The CDR3 reads CASSSPLTRNEQFF. CDR3 bases: TGTGCCAGCAGCTCACCCCTGACTCGGAATGAGCAGTTCTTC.

V and J are TRBV27 and TRBJ1-3; a possible D gene is TRBD1 (5 bases). Germline assignment: CDR1 MNHEY and CDR2 SMNVEV (reference sequence). Trimming removed 3 bases at V and 3 bases at J, with 9 bases between. CDR3 length: 14 amino acids. The CDR3: CASSLSRVGNTIYF. The CDR3 DNA reads TGTGCCAGCAGTTTGTCCAGGGTTGGAAACACCATATATTTT.

In its sample, this clone was seen a few times. V and J are TRBV27 and TRBJ2-6; unclear D gene. Trimming cost V 4 bases and J 0 bases, with 4 bases left between them. This CDR3 is built from 14 residues. From germline, CDR1 is MNHEY and CDR2 SMNVEV (reference sequence). The chain's CDR3 is CASSSVSGANVLTF. DNA for the CDR3: TGTGCCAGCAGTTCGGTCTCTGGGGCCAACGTCCTGACTTTC.

V is TRBV2 and J is TRBJ1-2; D might be TRBD1 (6 bases). From germline, CDR1 is SNHLY and CDR2 FYNNEI. The CDR3 covers 13 residues. With 6 bases removed from V and 7 bases from J, the gap between germline ends came to 15 bases. CDR3 in amino acids: CASSPDRNLGYTF. DNA of the CDR3: TGTGCCAGCAGCCCAGACAGGAATCTTGGCTACACCTTC.